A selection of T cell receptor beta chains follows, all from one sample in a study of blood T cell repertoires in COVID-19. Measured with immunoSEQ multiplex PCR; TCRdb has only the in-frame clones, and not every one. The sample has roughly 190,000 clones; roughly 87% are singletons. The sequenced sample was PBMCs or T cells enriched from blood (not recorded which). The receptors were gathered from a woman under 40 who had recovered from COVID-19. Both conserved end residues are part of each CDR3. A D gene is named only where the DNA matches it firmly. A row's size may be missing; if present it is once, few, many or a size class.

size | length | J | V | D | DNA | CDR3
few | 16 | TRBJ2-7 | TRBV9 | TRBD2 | TGTGCCAGCAGCGAGGGAGGACTAGCGGGCTCCTACGAGCAGTACTTC | CASSEGGLAGSYEQYF
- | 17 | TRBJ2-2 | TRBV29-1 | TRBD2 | TGCAGCGTTGACCGACTAGCGGGAGGGCCTAACACCGGGGAGCTGTTTTTT | CSVDRLAGGPNTGELFF
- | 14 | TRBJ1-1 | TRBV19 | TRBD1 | TGTGCCAGTAGTATAAGGACAGGGGACACTGAAGCTTTCTTT | CASSIRTGDTEAFF
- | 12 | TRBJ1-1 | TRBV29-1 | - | TGCAGCGTTGAACGAGGAGCCACTGAAGCTTTCTTT | CSVERGATEAFF
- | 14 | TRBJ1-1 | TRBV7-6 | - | TGTGCCAGCAGCCAACCAGGGCCCTACACTGAAGCTTTCTTT | CASSQPGPYTEAFF
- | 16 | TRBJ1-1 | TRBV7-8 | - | TGTGCCAGCAGCTTAACCCGGACTCTTGGGAGTACTGAAGCTTTCTTT | CASSLTRTLGSTEAFF
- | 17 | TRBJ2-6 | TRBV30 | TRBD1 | TGTGCCTGGAGTCCTCGACAGGGGGCGCCTGGGGCCAACGTCCTGACTTTC | CAWSPRQGAPGANVLTF
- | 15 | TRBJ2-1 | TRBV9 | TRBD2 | TGTGCCAGCAGCGTAGCGGGAGGGCCGGTCAATGAGCAGTTCTTC | CASSVAGGPVNEQFF
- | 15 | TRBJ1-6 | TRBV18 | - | TGTGCCAGCTCTTCGAGACAGACGGATAATTCACCCCTCCACTTT | CASSSRQTDNSPLHF
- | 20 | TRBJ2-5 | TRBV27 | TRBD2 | TGTGCCAGCGGCGACAGGGGTTGGACTAGCGGATTGGGGACCCAAGAGACCCAGTACTTC | CASGDRGWTSGLGTQETQYF
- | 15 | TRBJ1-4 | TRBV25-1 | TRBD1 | TGTGCCAGCAGTGGAACAGGGGGGGACGGCGAAAAACTGTTTTTT | CASSGTGGDGEKLFF
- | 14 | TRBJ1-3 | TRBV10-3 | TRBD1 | TGTGCCATCAGTGAACAGGGGGTGGAGAACACCATATATTTT | CAISEQGVENTIYF
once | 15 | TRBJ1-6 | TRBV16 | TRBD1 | TGTGCCAGCAAGACGGACAGGGGTGTGAGATCACCCCTCCACTTT | CASKTDRGVRSPLHF
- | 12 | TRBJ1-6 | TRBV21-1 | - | TGTGCCATCGACAGGGCTTCTTCACCCCTCCACTTT | CAIDRASSPLHF
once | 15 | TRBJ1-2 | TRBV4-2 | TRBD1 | TGTGCCAGCAGCCAAGACACAGGGGGCAGGGATGGCTACACCTTC | CASSQDTGGRDGYTF
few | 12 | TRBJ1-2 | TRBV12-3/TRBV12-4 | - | TGTGCTCTGCGGAGGGGGGGCGGTGGCTACACCTTC | CALRRGGGGYTF
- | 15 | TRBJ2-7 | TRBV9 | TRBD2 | TGTGCCAGCAGCCCAGAAGGCACTAGCGGATACGAGCAGTACTTC | CASSPEGTSGYEQYF
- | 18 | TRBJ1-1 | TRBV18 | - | TGTGCCAGCTCACCACGCCCTTTGGGAGGGGGAAGTGACACTGAAGCTTTCTTT | CASSPRPLGGGSDTEAFF
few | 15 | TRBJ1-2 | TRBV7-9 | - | TGTGCCAGCAGCTCCCCTGGCAACAGGGCGTATGGCTACACCTTC | CASSSPGNRAYGYTF
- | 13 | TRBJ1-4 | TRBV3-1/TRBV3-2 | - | TGTGCCAGCAGCCAAGTGACAATTTCGGAACTGTTTTTT | CASSQVTISELFF
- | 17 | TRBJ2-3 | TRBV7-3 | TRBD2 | TGTGCCAGCAGCTTACTCCTGGGGCGGGAGGGCCTAGATACGCAGTATTTT | CASSLLLGREGLDTQYF
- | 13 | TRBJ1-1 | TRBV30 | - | TGTGCCTGGAGTAACGGGTTGTACACTGAAGCTTTCTTT | CAWSNGLYTEAFF